This TCR beta chain was captured by sequencing in a study of patients and donors after allogeneic stem cell transplantation. TCRdb processed the RT-PCR reads anew with MiXCR; each CDR3 protein has one entry. The data hold about 150,000 distinct CDR3 sequences, with over 30% observed a single time. Turning to this clonotype: A read error is likely, as this CDR3 ends without the conserved phenylalanine or tryptophan.

V dropped 5 bases and J dropped 0 bases, with 10 bases sitting between them. Germline V lookup: CDR1 MDHEN, CDR2 SYDVKM. This CDR3 has 14 amino acids. This TCR was recovered from a human donor who was either an allogeneic HSCT recipient or a stem cell or donor lymphocyte infusion donor (not recorded which). It is not recorded whose cells these are; they may come from a transplant donor. Sequencing was carried out using blood, either unsorted or a sorted T cell fraction (not recorded which). This chain connects TRBV28 to TRBJ1-1; weak D call: TRBD1 (6 bases). The DNA for the CDR3 is TGTGCCAGCAGTGGGGACAAAATGAACACTGAAGCTTTCTTG. Encoded protein: CASSGDKMNTEAFL.